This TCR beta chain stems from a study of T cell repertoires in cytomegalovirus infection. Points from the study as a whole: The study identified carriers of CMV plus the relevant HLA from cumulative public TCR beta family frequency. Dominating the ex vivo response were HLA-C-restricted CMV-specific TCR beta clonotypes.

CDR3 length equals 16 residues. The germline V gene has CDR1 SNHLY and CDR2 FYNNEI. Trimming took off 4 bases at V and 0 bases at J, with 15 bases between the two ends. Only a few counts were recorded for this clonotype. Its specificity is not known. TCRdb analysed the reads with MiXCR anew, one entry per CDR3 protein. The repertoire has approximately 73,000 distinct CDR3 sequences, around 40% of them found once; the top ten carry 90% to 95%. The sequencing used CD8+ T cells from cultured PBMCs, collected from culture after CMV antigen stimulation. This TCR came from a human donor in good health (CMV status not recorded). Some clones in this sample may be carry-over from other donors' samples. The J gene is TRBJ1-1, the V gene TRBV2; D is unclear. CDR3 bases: TGTGCCAGCAGTGTTGGAAAAGACTTGGTGAACACTGAAGCTTTCTTT. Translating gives CASSVGKDLVNTEAFF.